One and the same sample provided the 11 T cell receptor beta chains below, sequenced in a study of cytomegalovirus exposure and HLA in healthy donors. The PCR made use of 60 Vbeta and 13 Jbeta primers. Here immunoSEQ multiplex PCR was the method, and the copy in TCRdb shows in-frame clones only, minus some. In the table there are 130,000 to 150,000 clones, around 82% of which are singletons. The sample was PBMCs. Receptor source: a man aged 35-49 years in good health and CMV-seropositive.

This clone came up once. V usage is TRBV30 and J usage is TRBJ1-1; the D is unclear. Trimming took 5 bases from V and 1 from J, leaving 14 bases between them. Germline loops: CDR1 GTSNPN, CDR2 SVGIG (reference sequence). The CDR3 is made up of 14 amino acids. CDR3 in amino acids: CAWFPPRQNTEAFF. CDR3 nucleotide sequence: TGTGCCTGGTTCCCCCCCAGGCAGAACACTGAAGCTTTCTTT.

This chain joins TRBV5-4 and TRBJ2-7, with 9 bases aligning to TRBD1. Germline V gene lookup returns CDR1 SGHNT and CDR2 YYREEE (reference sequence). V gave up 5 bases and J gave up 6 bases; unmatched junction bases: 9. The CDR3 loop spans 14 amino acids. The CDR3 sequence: CASRGQGVKSEQYF. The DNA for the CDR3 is TGTGCCAGCAGGGGACAGGGAGTAAAATCCGAGCAGTACTTC. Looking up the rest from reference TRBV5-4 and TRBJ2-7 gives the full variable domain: ETGVTQSPTHLIKTRGQQVTLRCSSQSGHNTVSWYQQALGQGPQFIFQYYREEENGRGNFPPRFSGLQFPNYSSELNVNALELDDSALYLCASRGQGVKSEQYFGPGTRLTVT.

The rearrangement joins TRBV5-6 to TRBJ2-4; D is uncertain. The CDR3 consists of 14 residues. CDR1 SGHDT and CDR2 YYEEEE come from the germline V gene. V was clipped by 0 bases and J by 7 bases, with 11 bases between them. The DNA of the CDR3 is TGTGCCAGCAGCTTGGCTTCGACACTGAACATTCAGTACTTC. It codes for CASSLASTLNIQYF.

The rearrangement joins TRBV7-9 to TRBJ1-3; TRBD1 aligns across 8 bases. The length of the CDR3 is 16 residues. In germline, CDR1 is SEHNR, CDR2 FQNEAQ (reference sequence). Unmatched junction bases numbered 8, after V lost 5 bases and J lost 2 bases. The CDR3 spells CASSRSGGFTGNTIYF. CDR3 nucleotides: TGTGCCAGCAGCCGCTCAGGGGGCTTCACTGGAAACACCATATATTTT.

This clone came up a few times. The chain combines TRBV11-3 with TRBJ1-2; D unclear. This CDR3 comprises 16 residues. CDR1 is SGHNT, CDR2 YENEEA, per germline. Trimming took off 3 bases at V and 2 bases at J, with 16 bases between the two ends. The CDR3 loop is CASSFEGRAGNYGYTF. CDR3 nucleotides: TGTGCCAGCAGCTTTGAAGGGAGGGCTGGGAACTATGGCTACACCTTC.

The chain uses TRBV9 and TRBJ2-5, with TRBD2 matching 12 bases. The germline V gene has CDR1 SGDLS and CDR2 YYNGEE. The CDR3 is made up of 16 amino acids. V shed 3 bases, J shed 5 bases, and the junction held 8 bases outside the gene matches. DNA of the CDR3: TGTGCCAGCAGCGCTCTACTAGCGGGAGGATCGGAGACCCAGTACTTC. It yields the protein CASSALLAGGSETQYF.

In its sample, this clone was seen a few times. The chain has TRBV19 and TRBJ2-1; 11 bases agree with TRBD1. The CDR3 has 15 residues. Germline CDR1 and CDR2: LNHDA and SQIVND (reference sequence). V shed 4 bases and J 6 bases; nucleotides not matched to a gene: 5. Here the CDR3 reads CASSRDRGGPNEQFF. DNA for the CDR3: TGTGCCAGTAGTAGGGACAGGGGGGGACCCAATGAGCAGTTCTTC.

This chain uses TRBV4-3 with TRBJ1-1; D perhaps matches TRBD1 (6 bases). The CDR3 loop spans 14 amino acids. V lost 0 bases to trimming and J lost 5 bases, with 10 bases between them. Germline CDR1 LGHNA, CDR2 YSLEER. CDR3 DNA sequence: TGCGCCAGCAGCCAAGATATCGACAGGACTGAAGCTTTCTTT. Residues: CASSQDIDRTEAFF.

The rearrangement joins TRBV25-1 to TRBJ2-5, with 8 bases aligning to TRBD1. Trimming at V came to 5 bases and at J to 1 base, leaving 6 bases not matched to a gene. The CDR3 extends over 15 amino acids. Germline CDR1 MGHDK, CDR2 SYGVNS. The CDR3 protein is CASSSIGQGQETQYF. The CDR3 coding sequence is TGTGCCAGCAGTTCAATTGGACAGGGCCAAGAGACCCAGTACTTC.

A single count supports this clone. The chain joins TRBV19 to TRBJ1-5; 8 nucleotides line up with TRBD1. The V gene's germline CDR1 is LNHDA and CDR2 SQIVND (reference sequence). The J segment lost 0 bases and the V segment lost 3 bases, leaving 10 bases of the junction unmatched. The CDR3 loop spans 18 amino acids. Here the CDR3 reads CASSIRGQDIYSNQPQHF. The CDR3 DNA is TGTGCCAGTAGTATTCGGGGACAGGATATCTATAGCAATCAGCCCCAGCATTTT. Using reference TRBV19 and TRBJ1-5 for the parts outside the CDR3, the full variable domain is DGGITQSPKYLFRKEGQNVTLSCEQNLNHDAMYWYRQDPGQGLRLIYYSQIVNDFQKGDIAEGYSVSREKKESFPLTVTSAQKNPTAFYLCASSIRGQDIYSNQPQHFGDGTRLSIL.

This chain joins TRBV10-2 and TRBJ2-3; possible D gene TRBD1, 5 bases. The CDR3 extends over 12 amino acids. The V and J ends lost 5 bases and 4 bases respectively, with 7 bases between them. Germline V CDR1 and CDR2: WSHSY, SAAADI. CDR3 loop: CASSQGPDTQYF. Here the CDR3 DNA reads TGCGCCAGCAGTCAGGGTCCAGATACGCAGTATTTT.